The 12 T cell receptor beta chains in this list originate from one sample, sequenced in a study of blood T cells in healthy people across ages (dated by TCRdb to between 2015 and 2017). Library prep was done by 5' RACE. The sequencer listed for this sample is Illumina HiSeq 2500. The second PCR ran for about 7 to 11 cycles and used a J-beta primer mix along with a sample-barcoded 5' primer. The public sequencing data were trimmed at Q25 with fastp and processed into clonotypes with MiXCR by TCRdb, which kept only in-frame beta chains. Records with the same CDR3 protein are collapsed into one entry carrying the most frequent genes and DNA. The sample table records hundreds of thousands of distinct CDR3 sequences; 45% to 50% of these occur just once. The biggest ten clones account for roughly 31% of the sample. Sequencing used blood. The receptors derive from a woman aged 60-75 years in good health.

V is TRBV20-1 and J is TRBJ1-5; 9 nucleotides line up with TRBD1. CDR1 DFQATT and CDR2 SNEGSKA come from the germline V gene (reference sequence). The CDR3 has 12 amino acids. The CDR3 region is CVTGTGNQPQHF. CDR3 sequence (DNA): TGCGTAACCGGGACAGGGAATCAGCCCCAGCATTTT.

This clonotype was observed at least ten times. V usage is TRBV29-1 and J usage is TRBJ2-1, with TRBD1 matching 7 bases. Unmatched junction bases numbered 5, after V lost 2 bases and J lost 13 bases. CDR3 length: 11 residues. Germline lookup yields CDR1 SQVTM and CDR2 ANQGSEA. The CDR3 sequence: CSVENRGPQFF. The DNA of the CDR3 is TGCAGCGTTGAAAACAGGGGTCCCCAGTTCTTC.

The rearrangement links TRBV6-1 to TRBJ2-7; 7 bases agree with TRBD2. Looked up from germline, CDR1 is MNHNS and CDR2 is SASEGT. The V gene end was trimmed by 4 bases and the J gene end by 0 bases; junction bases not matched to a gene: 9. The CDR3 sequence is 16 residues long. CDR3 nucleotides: TGTGCCAGCAGTGCGGCAGGGAGGGAGAACTCCTACGAGCAGTACTTC. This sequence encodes CASSAAGRENSYEQYF.

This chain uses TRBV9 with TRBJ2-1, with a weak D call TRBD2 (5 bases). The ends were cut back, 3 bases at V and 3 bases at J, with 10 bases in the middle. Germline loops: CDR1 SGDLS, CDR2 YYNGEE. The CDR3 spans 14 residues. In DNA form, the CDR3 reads TGTGCCAGCAGCGGCCAGCGGAACTACAATGAGCAGTTCTTC. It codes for CASSGQRNYNEQFF.

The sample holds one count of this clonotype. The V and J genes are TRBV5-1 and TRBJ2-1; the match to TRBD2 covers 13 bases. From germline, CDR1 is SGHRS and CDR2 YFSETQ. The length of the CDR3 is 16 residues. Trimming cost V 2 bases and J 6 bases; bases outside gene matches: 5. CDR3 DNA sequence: TGCGCCAGCAGCTTTTCCGGGACTAGCGGGATCAATGAGCAGTTCTTC. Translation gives CASSFSGTSGINEQFF.

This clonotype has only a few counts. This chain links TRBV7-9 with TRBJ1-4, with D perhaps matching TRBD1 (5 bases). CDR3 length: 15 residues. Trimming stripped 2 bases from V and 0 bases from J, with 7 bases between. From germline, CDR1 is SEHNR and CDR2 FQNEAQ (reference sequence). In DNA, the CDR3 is TGTGCCAGCAGCTTACAGGGTGCAACTAATGAAAAACTGTTTTTT. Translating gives CASSLQGATNEKLFF.

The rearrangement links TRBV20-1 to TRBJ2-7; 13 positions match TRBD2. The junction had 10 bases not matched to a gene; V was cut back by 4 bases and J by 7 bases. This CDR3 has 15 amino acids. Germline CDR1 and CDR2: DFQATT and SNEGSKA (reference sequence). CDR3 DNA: TGCAGTGCTACCCGGACTAGCGGGAGCTACAATGAGCAGTACTTC. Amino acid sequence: CSATRTSGSYNEQYF.

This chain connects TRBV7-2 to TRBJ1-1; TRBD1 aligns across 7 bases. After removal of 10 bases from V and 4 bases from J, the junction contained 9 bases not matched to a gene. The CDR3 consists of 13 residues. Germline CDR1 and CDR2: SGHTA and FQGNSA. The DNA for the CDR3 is TGTGCCACCTCAGGGGGGGCATTCACTGAAGCTTTCTTT. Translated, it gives CATSGGAFTEAFF.

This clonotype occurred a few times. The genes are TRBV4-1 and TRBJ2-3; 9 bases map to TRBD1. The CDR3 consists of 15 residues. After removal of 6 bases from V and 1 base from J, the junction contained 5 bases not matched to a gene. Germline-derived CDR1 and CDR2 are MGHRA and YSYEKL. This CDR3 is CASSSQGARTDTQYF. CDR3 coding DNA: TGCGCCAGCAGTTCACAGGGGGCCCGCACAGATACGCAGTATTTT.

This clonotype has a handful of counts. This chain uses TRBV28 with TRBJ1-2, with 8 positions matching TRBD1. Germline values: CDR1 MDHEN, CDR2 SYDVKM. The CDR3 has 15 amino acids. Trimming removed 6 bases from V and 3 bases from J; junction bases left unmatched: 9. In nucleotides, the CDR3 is TGTGCCAGCAGCCCCTTGGACAGGGAGGACTATGGCTACACCTTC. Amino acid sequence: CASSPLDREDYGYTF.

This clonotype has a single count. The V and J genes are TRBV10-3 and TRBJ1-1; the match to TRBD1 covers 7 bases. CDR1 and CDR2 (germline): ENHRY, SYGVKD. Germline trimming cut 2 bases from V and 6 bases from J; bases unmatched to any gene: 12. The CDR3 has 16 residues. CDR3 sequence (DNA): TGTGCCATCAGTGAGCCGACAGGGACGGTTTCGGCTGAAGCTTTCTTT. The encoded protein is CAISEPTGTVSAEAFF.

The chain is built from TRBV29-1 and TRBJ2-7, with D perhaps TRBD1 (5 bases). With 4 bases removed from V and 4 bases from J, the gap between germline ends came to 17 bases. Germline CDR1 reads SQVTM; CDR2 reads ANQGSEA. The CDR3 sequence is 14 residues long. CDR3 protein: CSVVADTTKYEQYF. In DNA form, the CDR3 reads TGCAGCGTTGTTGCGGACACAACTAAATACGAGCAGTACTTC.